This is a list of T cell receptor beta chains from one sample in a study of T cells after yellow fever vaccination. TCRdb used MiXCR to reprocess the 5' RACE reads, holding one entry per CDR3 protein. The profile shows 250,000 to 350,000 distinct CDR3 sequences, 8.5% to 10% of them singletons. The material was CD4+ T cells sorted from PBMCs, obtained 5 days after the yellow fever booster vaccination. The receptor set was obtained from a man between 18 and 35 years old who received the YFV17D yellow fever vaccine. The CDR3 runs from the conserved cysteine through the conserved F or W. A D gene is named only where the DNA matches it firmly. Clone size is shown for a subset of rows, as once, few, many or a class of expanded clone.

cdr3_length j_call d_call v_call clone_size cdr3_aa cdr3_nt
17 TRBJ2-1 . TRBV5-4 few CASSIGGGTYSYNEQFF TGTGCCAGCAGTATTGGAGGGGGCACCTACTCCTACAATGAGCAGTTCTTC
13 TRBJ1-2 . TRBV6-5 many CASSYPDGVGYTF TGTGCCAGCAGTTACCCCGATGGGGTCGGCTACACCTTC
18 TRBJ2-2 TRBD2 TRBV7-2 few CASSSRGGGLLNTGELFF TGTGCCAGCAGCTCCCGCGGGGGGGGACTGCTGAACACCGGGGAGCTGTTTTTT
13 TRBJ2-3 . TRBV20-1 . CSAPFGGPDTQYF TGCAGTGCTCCCTTTGGGGGGCCAGATACGCAGTATTTT
14 TRBJ1-5 . TRBV2 . CASSGTTYNQPQHF TGTGCCAGCAGTGGGACAACCTACAATCAGCCCCAGCATTTT
13 TRBJ1-1 TRBD1 TRBV11-2 many CASSFIGGNEAFF TGTGCCAGCAGCTTCATAGGGGGCAATGAAGCTTTCTTT
15 TRBJ2-3 TRBD2 TRBV20-1 few CSASREGRWTDTQYF TGCAGTGCTTCCCGGGAGGGGAGATGGACAGATACGCAGTATTTT
14 TRBJ2-3 . TRBV28 . CASSLFARADTQYF TGTGCCAGCAGTCTATTTGCTAGGGCAGATACGCAGTATTTT
15 TRBJ2-3 . TRBV4-2 few CASSLERPQKDTQYF TGTGCCAGCAGCCTAGAGCGGCCCCAAAAGGATACGCAGTATTTT
15 TRBJ2-2 TRBD1 TRBV11-2 . CASSFVTGGFGELFF TGTGCCAGCAGCTTTGTAACAGGGGGCTTCGGGGAGCTGTTTTTT
15 TRBJ1-5 . TRBV6-5 . CASSYSWGIEQPQHF TGTGCCAGCAGTTACTCGTGGGGGATCGAGCAGCCCCAGCATTTT
14 TRBJ2-7 TRBD1 TRBV6-2/TRBV6-3 few CASSYVNRGYEQYF TGTGCCAGCAGTTACGTCAACAGGGGGTACGAGCAGTACTTC
16 TRBJ2-2 TRBD2 TRBV2 . CASSVTSGANTGELFF TGTGCCAGCAGTGTAACTAGCGGGGCGAACACCGGGGAGCTGTTTTTT
10 TRBJ2-2 . TRBV7-9 many CASTTGELFF TGTGCCAGCACCACCGGGGAGCTGTTTTTT
15 TRBJ1-2 TRBD1 TRBV7-2 few CASSAHGQGAVGYTF TGTGCCAGCAGCGCCCATGGACAGGGGGCTGTCGGCTACACCTTC
14 TRBJ2-5 . TRBV5-1 few CASSLATPGETQYF TGCGCCAGCAGCTTGGCCACCCCCGGAGAGACCCAGTACTTC
16 TRBJ2-2 . TRBV5-1 . CASMGEDRSNTGELFF TGCGCCAGCATGGGGGAAGACAGATCGAACACCGGGGAGCTGTTTTTT
13 TRBJ1-6 TRBD1 TRBV2 . CARGQGVDSPLHF TGTGCCAGGGGACAGGGCGTTGACTCACCCCTCCACTTT
15 TRBJ1-5 TRBD1 TRBV6-6 few CASTPGQGAWQPQHF TGTGCCAGCACCCCGGGACAGGGGGCATGGCAGCCCCAGCATTTT
15 TRBJ1-3 TRBD1 TRBV6-5 many CASSLLQGAGNTIYF TGTGCCAGCAGCCTCCTACAGGGGGCTGGAAACACCATATATTTT
13 TRBJ2-2 . TRBV12-3/TRBV12-4 . CASSTQGVGELFF TGTGCCAGCAGTACCCAAGGGGTCGGGGAGCTGTTTTTT
15 TRBJ1-2 TRBD1 TRBV28 . CASSAGGDSNYGYTF TGTGCCAGCAGCGCCGGCGGGGACAGCAACTATGGCTACACCTTC
21 TRBJ2-3 TRBD1 TRBV24-1 . CATSECGQGFAINLRTDTQYF TGTGCCACCAGTGAATGTGGACAGGGTTTTGCCATTAATCTTCGCACAGATACGCAGTATTTT
15 TRBJ1-2 . TRBV20-1 few CSARLAGASNYGYTF TGCAGTGCTAGATTGGCAGGGGCATCTAACTATGGCTACACCTTC
18 TRBJ2-4 TRBD1 TRBV28 many CASSPRPGTGSGKNIQYF TGTGCCAGCAGCCCCCGTCCCGGGACAGGGTCGGGCAAAAACATTCAGTACTTC
15 TRBJ2-3 . TRBV5-1 . CASSLVFQGSDTQYF TGCGCCAGCAGCTTGGTCTTCCAGGGGTCAGATACGCAGTATTTT
14 TRBJ2-5 . TRBV7-2 few CASSRGGLVETQYF TGTGCCAGCAGCAGGGGGGGGCTGGTTGAGACCCAGTACTTC
13 TRBJ1-1 . TRBV7-9 . CASSLNTGLVAFF TGTGCCAGCAGCTTAAATACAGGGCTTGTAGCTTTCTTT
12 TRBJ1-1 . TRBV12-3/TRBV12-4 many CASSLQGTEAFF TGTGCCAGCAGTTTGCAGGGAACTGAAGCTTTCTTT
11 TRBJ1-1 . TRBV25-1 many CASSRNTEAFF TGTGCCAGCAGCCGGAACACTGAAGCTTTCTTT
15 TRBJ2-7 . TRBV7-8 . CASSPGGDAVDEQYF TGTGCCAGCAGCCCCGGCGGGGACGCGGTCGACGAGCAGTACTTC
15 TRBJ1-2 . TRBV6-5 few CASSYSSRGTGGYTF TGTGCCAGCAGTTACTCGAGCAGGGGCACGGGTGGCTACACCTTC
14 TRBJ1-1 . TRBV25-1 . CASSEEGFGTEAFF TGTGCCAGCAGTGAAGAGGGCTTTGGCACTGAAGCTTTCTTT
15 TRBJ2-5 . TRBV5-1 few CASSLFDMSQETQYF TGCGCCAGCAGCTTGTTCGATATGAGCCAAGAGACCCAGTACTTC
14 TRBJ1-1 TRBD1 TRBV7-9 few CASSLGQGHTEAFF TGTGCCAGCAGCTTAGGACAGGGTCACACTGAAGCTTTCTTT
17 TRBJ2-1 TRBD2 TRBV11-2 . CASSLVSSGGVYNEQFF TGTGCCAGCAGCTTAGTATCTAGCGGGGGGGTCTACAATGAGCAGTTCTTC
17 TRBJ2-1 TRBD2 TRBV12-5 few CASGVPRLAGPYNEQFF TGTGCTAGTGGTGTGCCCCGACTAGCGGGGCCTTACAATGAGCAGTTCTTC
17 TRBJ2-1 . TRBV6-5 few CASSYRQTEVGYNEQFF TGTGCCAGCAGTTACCGACAGACAGAGGTCGGCTACAATGAGCAGTTCTTC
16 TRBJ2-5 TRBD2 TRBV20-1 few CSASVTGTSGGVVQYF TGCAGTGCTAGCGTTACCGGGACTAGCGGGGGTGTAGTCCAGTACTTC
13 TRBJ2-1 . TRBV9 . CASSVEGRNEQFF TGTGCCAGCAGCGTAGAGGGGCGGAATGAGCAGTTCTTC
16 TRBJ2-1 TRBD2 TRBV5-4 many CASSTPTSGEDNEQFF TGTGCCAGCAGCACCCCGACTAGCGGGGAAGACAATGAGCAGTTCTTC
14 TRBJ1-1 . TRBV10-3 few CAISETRGNTEAFF TGTGCCATCAGTGAGACTAGGGGGAACACTGAAGCTTTCTTT
14 TRBJ2-2 . TRBV20-1 few CSAKPGVNTGELFF TGCAGTGCTAAACCCGGGGTTAACACCGGGGAGCTGTTTTTT
12 TRBJ2-2 . TRBV7-2 many CAIALGFGELFF TGTGCCATCGCACTGGGGTTCGGGGAGCTGTTTTTT
16 TRBJ1-2 TRBD1 TRBV7-2 many CASSPGGQGTNYGYTF TGTGCCAGCAGCCCCGGGGGACAGGGCACAAACTATGGCTACACCTTC
14 TRBJ2-3 TRBD2 TRBV5-8 few CASTGGQGIDTQYF TGTGCCAGCACGGGAGGGCAGGGGATAGATACGCAGTATTTT
14 TRBJ1-4 TRBD1 TRBV6-5 many CASGGTGFNEKLFF TGTGCCAGCGGCGGGACAGGGTTTAATGAAAAACTGTTTTTT
17 TRBJ2-5 TRBD1 TRBV24-1 many CATSDSPGQGRQETQYF TGTGCCACCAGTGACTCGCCGGGACAGGGGCGACAAGAGACCCAGTACTTC
17 TRBJ1-3 . TRBV4-1 . CASSRGGLVLSGNTIYF TGCGCCAGCAGCCGGGGGGGCCTAGTCTTGTCTGGAAACACCATATATTTT
14 TRBJ2-5 TRBD2 TRBV12-3/TRBV12-4 . CASSKRGGRETQYF TGTGCCAGCAGTAAGCGGGGGGGCCGAGAGACCCAGTACTTC
17 TRBJ1-6 TRBD1 TRBV7-9 . CASSLVRTGRDNSPLHF TGTGCCAGCAGCTTAGTGAGGACAGGGAGAGATAATTCACCCCTCCACTTT